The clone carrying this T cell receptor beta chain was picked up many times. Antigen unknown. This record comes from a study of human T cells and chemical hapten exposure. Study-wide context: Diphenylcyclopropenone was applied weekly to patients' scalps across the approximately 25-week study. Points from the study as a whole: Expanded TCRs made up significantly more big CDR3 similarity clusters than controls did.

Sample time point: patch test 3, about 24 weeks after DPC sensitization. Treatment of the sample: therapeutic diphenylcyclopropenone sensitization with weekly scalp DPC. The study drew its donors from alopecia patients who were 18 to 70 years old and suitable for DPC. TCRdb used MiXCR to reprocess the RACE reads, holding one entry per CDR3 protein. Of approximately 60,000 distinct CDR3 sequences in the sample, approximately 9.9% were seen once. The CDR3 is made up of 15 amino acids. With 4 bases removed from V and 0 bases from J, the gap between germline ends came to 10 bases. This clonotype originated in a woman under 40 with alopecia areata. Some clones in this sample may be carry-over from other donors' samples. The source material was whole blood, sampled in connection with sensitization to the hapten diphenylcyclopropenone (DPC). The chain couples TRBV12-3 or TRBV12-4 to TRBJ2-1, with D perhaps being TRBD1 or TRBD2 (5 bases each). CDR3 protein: CASSSGPRSYNEQFF. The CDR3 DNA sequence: TGTGCCAGCAGTTCGGGGCCCCGCTCCTACAATGAGCAGTTCTTC.